This T cell receptor (beta chain) was captured by sequencing in a study of T cells in Graves' hyperthyroidism and ophthalmopathy. This clonotype was seen many times. RNA transcripts yielded amplified TCR beta CDR3 regions. A set of HTBI primers served as the primers for a first-round RT-PCR of the TCR CDR3. TCRdb ran MiXCR on the multiplex PCR reads and lists one entry per CDR3 protein. The table has approximately 510,000 distinct CDR3 sequences, 40% to 50% seen once; the top ten hold 44%. V dropped 4 bases and J dropped 4 bases, with 13 bases sitting between them. In germline, CDR1 is DFQATT, CDR2 SNEGSKA (reference sequence). CDR3 length: 13 amino acids.

This sequence was found in an adult woman with Graves' disease, either hyperthyroidism or ophthalmopathy (not recorded which). The chain combines TRBV20-1 with TRBJ2-5; maybe TRBD2 (5 bases). Input material: peripheral blood or thyroid tissue (not recorded which). This CDR3 reads CSAITSLGETQYF. The CDR3 DNA sequence: TGCAGTGCTATCACTAGTCTCGGAGAGACCCAGTACTTC.